The TCR beta chain described here comes from a study of high-grade serous ovarian cancer treatment subgroups (dated by TCRdb to the early 2020s). Study-wide context: On average, sequencing produced fewer than 15,000 reads and 6,500 to 9,000 unique TCR beta rearrangements for each sample. In total there were roughly 96 samples, since every patient provided one primary tumor sample and two metastatic tumor samples. A cohort of 30 patients was included: around ten with no residual disease after primary surgery (R0), around ten who were excellent NACT responders, and around ten who were poor NACT responders. The study examined TCR beta repertoires in high-grade serous ovarian cancer patients who were grouped under a laparoscopic triage algorithm by complete gross resection or by neoadjuvant chemotherapy response.

Tumor samples were collected prior to definitive surgery or chemotherapy. Genomic DNA was extracted by the MD Anderson Biospecimen Extraction Resource, and TCR sequencing was done by the MD Anderson Cancer Genomics Laboratory. General findings and caveats noted by the study authors: TCR clonal relatedness was found to be positively correlated with neoantigen level and, by trend, with copy number variation and mutation load derived from whole-genome sequencing. Bulk tumor TCR sequencing lacked spatial information, limiting insight into HGSC tumor complexity and diversity. The TCR repertoire analyses centered on CDR3, and CDR1 and CDR2 were not analyzed. Tumors from the same patient had repertoire similarity ranging from about 0.095 to 0.8, while tumors from different patients showed almost no similarity.

Relative to germline, V is missing 4 bases and J is missing 10 bases, with 6 bases of the junction outside any gene match. CDR1 and CDR2 were assigned from the germline V gene (reference sequence) as SEHNR and FQNEAQ. The CDR3, cysteine through phenylalanine, is 12 amino acids long. Only CDR3 DNA remains: 36 bases, in frame from the first base. The approximately 100 tumor samples underwent high-throughput TCR profiling using ImmunoSEQ. In the paper's pipeline: To measure repertoire diversity, the metrics used were richness (unique productive sequences), clonality, evenness and relatedness, and the Bhattacharyya coefficient was used to assess similarity between samples. In a sensitivity analysis, TCRs with fewer than two reads were excluded, and consistent conclusions were obtained. TCRdb's version of the immuneACCESS table is confined to in-frame rearrangements and falls short of the full clone set. An unresolved V gene accounts for under half of the shortfall where checked; the remainder is of unknown origin. V, J and clone size reflect that table, while D and trimming were determined from the DNA. The sample data list some 27,000 clones, and roughly four fifths of these were observed just once. In total, the top ten clones hold under 2.5% of the sample.

This clone has only a few counts. This receptor's antigen is unknown. No quality values exist for individual bases; no much larger clone is one base distant. Sequencing was performed on tumor tissue. The clonotype originates from a human donor with high-grade serous ovarian cancer. The chain is encoded by TRBV7-9 joined to TRBJ2-7; TRBD2 lines up with 8 middle nucleotides. The CDR3 region: CASSSGLAEQYF. The DNA is as follows: TGTGCCAGCAGCTCCGGACTAGCTGAACAGTACTTC.